The TCR beta chain under discussion was sequenced for a study of identical twins (dated by TCRdb to 2016 to 2018). Context from the whole study: TCR alpha and beta repertoires from monozygotic twins, unrelated adults of various ages and cord blood were deep-sequenced to test whether fetal clonotypes persist. To rule out contamination, replicate twin experiments were performed at different times with different library preparation protocols.

Overall results and qualifications from the work: Out-of-frame TCR alpha sequences shared between twins showed an excess of low generation-probability sequences compared with coincidental sharing between unrelated individuals. Fewer insertions were carried by abundant cord blood beta clonotypes; a weaker similar trend was observed in young adult naive repertoires, while no such trend was observed in memory repertoires. Recombination models systematically underestimated out-of-frame TCR alpha sharing in monozygotic twins but agreed with sharing between unrelated individuals. Zero-insertion analyses could be partly confounded by invariant T cells such as MAIT and iNKT, although diverse VJ usage argued against such confounding for most clonotypes. A weaker excess of twin sharing was found in beta out-of-frame sequences because the signal-to-noise ratio was lowered by fewer shared sequences. Conclusions relied on cross-sectional statistical analysis, since the same donors could not be followed over many years.

Every donor in the study was a healthy Caucasian. Trimming accounts for 5 bases at V and 8 bases at J, while the number of junction bases matched to no gene is 6. As encoded in the germline V gene, CDR1 is SGHTA while CDR2 is FQGNSA. Reading from cysteine to phenylalanine, the CDR3 counts 14 amino acids. Just CDR3 DNA is preserved here, 42 bases in frame from base 1. A few counts support this clonotype. Its cognate antigen has yet to be identified. No much larger clone exists at a distance of one base, and base qualities are not known. The method was 5' RACE. The listed sequencing device is Illumina HiSeq 2000. A universal primer binding site was introduced by template switching, and a unique molecular identifier was present in the final cDNA, enabling accurate counting of TCR cDNA molecules. Specific primers in the conserved constant-segment region were used to synthesize first-strand cDNA for TCR alpha and beta chains. To control for contamination, each cDNA library was double barcoded with a SMART-Mk sample barcode plus Illumina barcodes. TruSeq adapter sequences, together with Illumina sample barcodes, were added in two successive PCR steps. The TCR alpha and beta cDNA libraries were sequenced on the Illumina HiSeq platform using custom primers. In the authors' own workflow: MiGEC processed the raw reads to extract unique molecular identifiers, while MiXCR was used to determine the CDR3 positions. Recombination models were inferred per individual with the repgenHMM and IGoR tools using an EM algorithm. The analysis of shared clonotypes was done with the tcR package in R, with sharing normalized by the product of cloneset sizes. To study raw recombination without the effects of thymic and clonal selection, out-of-frame nonproductive sequences were analyzed. TCRdb handled the public reads itself, with Q25 trimming in fastp and clone calling in MiXCR, and kept productive beta chains. One record per CDR3 amino acid sequence lists the most common genes and DNA. V and J calls and clone size were set by TCRdb, not the authors. Across this sample there are some 1,600,000 distinct CDR3 sequences, with under 35% seen only once. About 0.3% of the sample rests with the top ten.

The sequence derives from a newborn girl in good health. The rearrangement combines TRBV7-2 with TRBJ2-1; 10 central nucleotides agree with TRBD2. Sequenced sample: cord blood. In nucleotides, the sequence is TGTGCCAGCAGCCCTAGCGGGGGTTTCGATGAGCAGTTCTTC. This is translated as CASSPSGGFDEQFF.